This T cell receptor (beta chain) was recorded in a study of cytomegalovirus exposure and HLA in healthy donors. Findings of the study overall: The analysis excluded some indistinguishable V segments, including TRBV6-2 and TRBV6-3. Follow-up analysis later connected one missense variant in DCLRE1C with trimming of TCR beta V- and J-genes.

The CDR3 is made up of 15 amino acids. Germline lookup yields CDR1 SGDLS and CDR2 YYNGEE. The ends lost 0 bases at V and 5 bases at J; junction bases unmatched: 2. Notes on this clone: Its antigen is unidentified.

The PCR ran on 60 Vbeta and 13 Jbeta primers. Assay: immunoSEQ multiplex PCR; the TCRdb copy retains only in-frame clones and omits some. Of approximately 160,000 clones in the sample, around 78% were seen once. The sequence derives from a man aged 40-49 years in good health and CMV-seronegative. This rearrangement joins TRBV9 to TRBJ2-5; 12 nucleotides match TRBD1. Material for sequencing was PBMCs. For the CDR3, the DNA is TGTGCCAGCAGCGTAGGGGACAGGGGGCAGGAGACCCAGTACTTC. Amino acid sequence: CASSVGDRGQETQYF.